This T cell receptor (beta chain) is drawn from a study of T-cell reconstitution after alpha-beta-depleted transplantation in children. This CDR3 is built from 13 residues. Trimming removed 5 bases at V and 10 bases at J, with 12 bases between. The sample holds many counts of this clonotype. The library targeted TCRbeta and was prepared with unique molecular identifiers. In TCRdb, the PCR reads were re-called with MiXCR into one record per CDR3 protein. The sample yields about 72,000 distinct CDR3 sequences, roughly 6.6% seen once. The sequence was collected from a human donor who donated a stem cell graft to a child with acute lymphoblastic leukemia. Sequencing was performed on PBMCs from the stem cell graft donor, taken from the stem cell graft. The chain joins TRBV12-3 or TRBV12-4 to TRBJ1-6; no reliable D call. CDR3 amino acids: CASSLLGQSPLHF. The CDR3 DNA follows: TGTGCCAGCAGTCTGTTGGGTCAGTCACCCCTCCACTTT.